A selection of T cell receptor beta chains follows, all from one sample in a study of cytomegalovirus exposure and HLA in healthy donors. Repertoires were generated with immunoSEQ multiplex PCR, while TCRdb's copy carries only in-frame clones and drops some. The sample shows tens of thousands of clones, about 75% of them seen only once. Sequencing was carried out using PBMCs. These receptor sequences come from a female donor in good health and CMV-seronegative. Both conserved end residues are part of each CDR3. D genes are given only for firm matches.

d_call j_call v_call cdr3_aa
TRBD1 TRBJ2-3 TRBV27 CASSKDRGRPDTQYF
TRBD1 TRBJ1-2 TRBV7-6 CASSPVGQGDGYTF
TRBD2 TRBJ2-5 TRBV7-2 CASSLELVGSGGRQETQYF
TRBD1 TRBJ1-5 TRBV15 CATSSWDRGQNQPQHF
NA TRBJ2-7 TRBV28 CASRPRGYEQYF
TRBD1 TRBJ2-7 TRBV7-2 CASSLGAGGAYEQYF
NA TRBJ2-4 TRBV4-1 CASSQVGGWVAKNIQYF
NA TRBJ2-7 TRBV28 CASARGVYEQYF
NA TRBJ2-1 TRBV27 CASREPGDNEQFF
TRBD1 TRBJ1-1 TRBV4-2 CASSQPTGWEDTEAFF
NA TRBJ1-1 TRBV6-1 CATRGRGAFF
NA TRBJ2-1 TRBV19 CASSIAGGPPNNEQFF
NA TRBJ1-2 TRBV5-1 CASSLVGGGYTF
NA TRBJ1-5 TRBV27 CASSVSRVGNQPQHF
NA TRBJ1-4 TRBV5-3 CERLWRRNEKLFF
TRBD1 TRBJ1-6 TRBV5-6 CASSLGTGAINSPLHF
TRBD1 TRBJ2-2 TRBV18 CASSLNRGDTGELFF
NA TRBJ2-5 TRBV7-8 CASSLALTRGVVETQYF
TRBD1 TRBJ1-4 TRBV10-2 CASNPGQGVEKLFF
TRBD2 TRBJ2-3 TRBV30 CAWSVAGGTDTQYF
TRBD1 TRBJ2-6 TRBV28 CASSLIGTGGITANVLTF
NA TRBJ1-1 TRBV7-7 CASSLAQNTEAFF
TRBD1 TRBJ2-7 TRBV19 CASSLGQGDEQYF
TRBD1 TRBJ2-5 TRBV27 CASRETGRETQYF
NA TRBJ1-2 TRBV27 CASSWRGDGGYTF
NA TRBJ2-1 TRBV7-9 CASSLTYNEQFF
TRBD2 TRBJ2-1 TRBV9 CASSVVPLAGVRGEQFF
NA TRBJ2-1 TRBV7-2 CASSLALGSDEQFF
TRBD2 TRBJ2-5 TRBV5-1 CASSFGTSVLQETQYF
TRBD2 TRBJ2-7 TRBV6-5 CASSYSTSGGYEQYF
TRBD1 TRBJ1-5 TRBV28 CASIPGGSNQPQHF
NA TRBJ1-2 TRBV7-9 CASSGQINYGYTF
TRBD1 TRBJ1-5 TRBV30 CAWSTDRFSNQPQHF
TRBD2 TRBJ2-1 TRBV7-2 CASSLRQASGRGNEQFF
TRBD1 TRBJ2-7 TRBV5-1 CASRTGASPSYEQYF
TRBD1 TRBJ1-4 TRBV5-1 CASSTRQGADEKLFF
NA TRBJ2-1 TRBV6-5 CASSSLAGREFF
TRBD1 TRBJ1-1 TRBV14 CASSQGQGYTEAFF
NA TRBJ1-1 TRBV6-5 CASSYGLGGSAFF
NA TRBJ2-5 TRBV5-1 CASSRGSQETQYF
TRBD1 TRBJ1-2 TRBV2 CASRLGTGGNGYTF
TRBD2 TRBJ2-1 TRBV9 CASSVGTSGVNEQFF
TRBD1 TRBJ2-3 TRBV15 CATSGGQGTDTQYF
TRBD1 TRBJ2-1 TRBV30 CAWSGRDRGLHEQFF
TRBD1 TRBJ1-1 TRBV29-1 CSADQGQATEAFF
NA TRBJ1-2 TRBV5-1 CASQVAAGAYGYTF
TRBD2 TRBJ2-1 TRBV28 CASSSWGLAGVGYNEQFF
NA TRBJ1-2 TRBV27 CASSLFAGYGYTF
TRBD2 TRBJ2-3 TRBV19 CASMGTSGSWTDTQYF
NA TRBJ2-1 TRBV6-1 CASSEMWEAYNEQFF
NA TRBJ2-3 TRBV5-1 CASSLAAGGTDTQYF